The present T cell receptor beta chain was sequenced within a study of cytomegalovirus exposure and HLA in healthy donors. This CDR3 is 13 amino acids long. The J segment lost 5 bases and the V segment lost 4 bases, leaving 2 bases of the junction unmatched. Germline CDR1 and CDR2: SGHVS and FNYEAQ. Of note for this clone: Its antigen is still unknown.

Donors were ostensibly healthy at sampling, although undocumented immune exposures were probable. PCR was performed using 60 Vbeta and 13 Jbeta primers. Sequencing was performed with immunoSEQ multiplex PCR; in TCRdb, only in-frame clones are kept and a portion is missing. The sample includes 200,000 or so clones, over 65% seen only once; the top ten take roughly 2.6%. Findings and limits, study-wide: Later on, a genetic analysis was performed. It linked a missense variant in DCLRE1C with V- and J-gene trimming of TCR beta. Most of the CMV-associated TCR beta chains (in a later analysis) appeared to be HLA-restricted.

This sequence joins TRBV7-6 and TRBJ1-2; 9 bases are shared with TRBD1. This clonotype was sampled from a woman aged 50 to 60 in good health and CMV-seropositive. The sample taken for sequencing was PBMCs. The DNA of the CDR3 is TGTGCCAGCAGCTCCGGACAGGGGTATGGCTACACCTTC. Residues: CASSSGQGYGYTF.